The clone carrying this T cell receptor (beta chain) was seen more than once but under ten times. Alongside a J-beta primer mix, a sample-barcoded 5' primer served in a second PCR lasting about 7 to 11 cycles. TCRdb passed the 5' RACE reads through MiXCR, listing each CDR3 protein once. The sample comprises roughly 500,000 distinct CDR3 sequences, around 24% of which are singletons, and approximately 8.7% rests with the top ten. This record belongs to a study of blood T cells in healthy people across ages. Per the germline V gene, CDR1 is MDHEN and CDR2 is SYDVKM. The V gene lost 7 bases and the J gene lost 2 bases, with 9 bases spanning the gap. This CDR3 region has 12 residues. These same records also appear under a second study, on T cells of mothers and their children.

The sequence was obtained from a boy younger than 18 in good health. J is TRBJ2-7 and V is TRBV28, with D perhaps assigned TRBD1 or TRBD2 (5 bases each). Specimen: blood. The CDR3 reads CASTGPAYEQYF. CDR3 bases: TGTGCCAGCACGGGGCCGGCCTACGAGCAGTACTTC.